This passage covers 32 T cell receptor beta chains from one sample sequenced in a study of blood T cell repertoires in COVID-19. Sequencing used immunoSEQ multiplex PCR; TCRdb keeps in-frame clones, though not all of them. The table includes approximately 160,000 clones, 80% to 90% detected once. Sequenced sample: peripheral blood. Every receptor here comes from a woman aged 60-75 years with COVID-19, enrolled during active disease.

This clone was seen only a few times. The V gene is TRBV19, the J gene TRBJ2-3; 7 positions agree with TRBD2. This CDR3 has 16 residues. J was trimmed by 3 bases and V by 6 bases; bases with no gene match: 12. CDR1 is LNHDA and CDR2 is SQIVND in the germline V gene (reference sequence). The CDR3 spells CASRAPLGEGTDTQYF. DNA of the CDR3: TGTGCCAGTAGGGCCCCTTTAGGGGAGGGAACAGATACGCAGTATTTT.

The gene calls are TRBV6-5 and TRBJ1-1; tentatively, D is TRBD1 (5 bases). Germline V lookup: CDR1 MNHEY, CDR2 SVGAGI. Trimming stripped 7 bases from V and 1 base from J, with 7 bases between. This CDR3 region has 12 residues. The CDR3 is CASNQGNTEAFF. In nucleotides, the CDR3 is TGTGCCAGCAATCAGGGGAACACTGAAGCTTTCTTT.

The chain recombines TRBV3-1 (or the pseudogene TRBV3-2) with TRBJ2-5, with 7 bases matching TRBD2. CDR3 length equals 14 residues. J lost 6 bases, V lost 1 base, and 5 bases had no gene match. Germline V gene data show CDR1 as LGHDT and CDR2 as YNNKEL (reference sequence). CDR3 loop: CASSQVQAGKTQYF. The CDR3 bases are TGTGCCAGCAGCCAAGTTCAAGCGGGGAAGACCCAGTACTTC.

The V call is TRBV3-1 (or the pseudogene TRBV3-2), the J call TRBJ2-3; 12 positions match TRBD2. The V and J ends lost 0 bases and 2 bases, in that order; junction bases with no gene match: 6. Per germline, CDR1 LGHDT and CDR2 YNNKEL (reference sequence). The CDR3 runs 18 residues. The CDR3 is CASSQDGGLAGNTDTQYF. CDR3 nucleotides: TGTGCCAGCAGCCAAGATGGGGGACTAGCGGGTAACACAGATACGCAGTATTTT.

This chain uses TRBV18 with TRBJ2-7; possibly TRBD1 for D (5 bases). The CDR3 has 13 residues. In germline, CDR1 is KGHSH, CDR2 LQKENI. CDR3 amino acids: CASSPQLGLEQYV. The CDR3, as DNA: TGTGCCAGCTCCCCACAGCTGGGGCTAGAGCAGTACGTC.

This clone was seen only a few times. The CDR3 loop is CASSYFPNNSPLHF. The CDR3 region has the DNA TGTGCCAGCAGTTACTTCCCCAATAATTCACCCCTCCACTTT. The chain recombines TRBV6-5 with TRBJ1-6, with no clear D. The ends were cut back, 1 base at V and 5 bases at J, with 6 bases in the middle. The CDR3 contains 14 residues. The germline V gene has CDR1 MNHEY and CDR2 SVGAGI.

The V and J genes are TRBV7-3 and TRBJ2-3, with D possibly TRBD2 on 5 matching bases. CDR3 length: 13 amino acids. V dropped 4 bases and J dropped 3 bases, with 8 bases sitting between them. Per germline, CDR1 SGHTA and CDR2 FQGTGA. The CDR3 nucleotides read TGTGCCAGCAGCTCCCGGGGAACAGATACGCAGTATTTT. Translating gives CASSSRGTDTQYF.

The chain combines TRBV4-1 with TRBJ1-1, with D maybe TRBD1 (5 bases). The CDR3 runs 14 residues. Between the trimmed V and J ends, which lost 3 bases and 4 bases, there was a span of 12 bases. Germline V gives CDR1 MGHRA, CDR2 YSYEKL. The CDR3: CASSHPTGGTEAFF. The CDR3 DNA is TGCGCCAGCAGCCACCCGACGGGGGGCACTGAAGCTTTCTTT.

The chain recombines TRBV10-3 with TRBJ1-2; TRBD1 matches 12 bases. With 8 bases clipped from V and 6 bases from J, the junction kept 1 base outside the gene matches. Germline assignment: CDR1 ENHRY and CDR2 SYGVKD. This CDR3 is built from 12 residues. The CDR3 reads CAIGTGGHGYTF. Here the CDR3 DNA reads TGTGCCATCGGGACAGGGGGCCATGGCTACACCTTC.

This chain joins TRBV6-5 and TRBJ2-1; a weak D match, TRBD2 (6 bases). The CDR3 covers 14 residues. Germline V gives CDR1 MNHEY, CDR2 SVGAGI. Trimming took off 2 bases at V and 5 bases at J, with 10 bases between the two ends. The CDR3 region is CASSYGGSNNEQFF. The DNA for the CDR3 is TGTGCCAGCAGTTACGGGGGGTCCAACAATGAGCAGTTCTTC.

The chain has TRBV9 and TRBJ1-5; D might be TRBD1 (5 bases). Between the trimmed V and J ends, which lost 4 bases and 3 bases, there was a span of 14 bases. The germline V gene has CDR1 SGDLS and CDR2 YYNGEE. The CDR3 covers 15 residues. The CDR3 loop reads CASSPAEGNNQPQHF. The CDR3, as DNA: TGTGCCAGCAGCCCCGCGGAGGGGAACAATCAGCCCCAGCATTTT.

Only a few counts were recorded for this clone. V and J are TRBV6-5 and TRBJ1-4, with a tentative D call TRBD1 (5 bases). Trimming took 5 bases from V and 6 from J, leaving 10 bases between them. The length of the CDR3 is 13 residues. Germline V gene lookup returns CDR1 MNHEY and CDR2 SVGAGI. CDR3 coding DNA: TGTGCCAGCAGTCCCCCGACAGATGAAAAACTGTTTTTT. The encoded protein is CASSPPTDEKLFF.

The CDR3 region is CASSPGTASYEQYF. The CDR3, as DNA: TGCGCCAGCAGCCCCGGGACAGCTTCCTACGAGCAGTACTTC. V usage is TRBV4-1 and J usage is TRBJ2-7; the match to TRBD1 covers 7 bases. The CDR3 covers 14 residues. After removal of 4 bases from V and 1 base from J, the junction contained 4 bases not matched to a gene. Germline V CDR1 and CDR2: MGHRA, YSYEKL.

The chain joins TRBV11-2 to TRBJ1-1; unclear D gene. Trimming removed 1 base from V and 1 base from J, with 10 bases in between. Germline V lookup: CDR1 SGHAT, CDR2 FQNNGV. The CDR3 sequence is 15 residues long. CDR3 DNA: TGTGCCAGCAGCTTAGCTTTGACTGGGAACACTGAAGCTTTCTTT. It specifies CASSLALTGNTEAFF.

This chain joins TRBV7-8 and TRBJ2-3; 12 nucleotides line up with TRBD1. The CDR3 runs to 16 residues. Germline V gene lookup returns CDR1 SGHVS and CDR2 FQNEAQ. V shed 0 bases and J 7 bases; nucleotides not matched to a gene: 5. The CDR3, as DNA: TGTGCCAGCAGCTTAGCCGGGACAGGGGGCATGTATACGCAGTATTTT. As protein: CASSLAGTGGMYTQYF.

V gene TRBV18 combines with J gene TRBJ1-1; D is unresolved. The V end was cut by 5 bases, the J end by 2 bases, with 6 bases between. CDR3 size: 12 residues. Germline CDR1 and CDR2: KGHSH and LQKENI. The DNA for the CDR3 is TGTGCCAGCTCAAAACTAAACACTGAAGCTTTCTTT. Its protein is CASSKLNTEAFF.

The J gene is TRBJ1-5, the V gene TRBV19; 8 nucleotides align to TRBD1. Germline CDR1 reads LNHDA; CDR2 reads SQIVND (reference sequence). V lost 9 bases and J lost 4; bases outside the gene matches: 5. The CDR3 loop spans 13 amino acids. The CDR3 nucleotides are TGTGCCAGCCAGGACAGGGTAAATCAGCCCCAGCATTTT. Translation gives CASQDRVNQPQHF.

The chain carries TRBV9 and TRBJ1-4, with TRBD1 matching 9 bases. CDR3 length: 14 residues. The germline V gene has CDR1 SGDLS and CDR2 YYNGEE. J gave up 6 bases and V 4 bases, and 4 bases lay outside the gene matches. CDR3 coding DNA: TGTGCCAGCAGCCCGTGGGACAGGGATGAAAAACTGTTTTTT. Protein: CASSPWDRDEKLFF.

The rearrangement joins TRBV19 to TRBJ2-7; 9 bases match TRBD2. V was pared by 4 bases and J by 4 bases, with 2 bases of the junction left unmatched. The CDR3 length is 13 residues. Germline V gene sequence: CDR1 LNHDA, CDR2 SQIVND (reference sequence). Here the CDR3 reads CASSSLAGYEQYF. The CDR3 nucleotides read TGTGCCAGTAGTAGTCTAGCGGGATACGAGCAGTACTTC.

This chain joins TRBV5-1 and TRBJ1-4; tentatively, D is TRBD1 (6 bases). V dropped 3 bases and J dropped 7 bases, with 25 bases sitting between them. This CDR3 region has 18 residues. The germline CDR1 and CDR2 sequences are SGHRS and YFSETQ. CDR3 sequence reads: CASSSGQQPIYAGEKLFF. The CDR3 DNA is TGCGCCAGCAGCTCAGGACAGCAACCCATTTATGCAGGTGAAAAACTGTTTTTT.

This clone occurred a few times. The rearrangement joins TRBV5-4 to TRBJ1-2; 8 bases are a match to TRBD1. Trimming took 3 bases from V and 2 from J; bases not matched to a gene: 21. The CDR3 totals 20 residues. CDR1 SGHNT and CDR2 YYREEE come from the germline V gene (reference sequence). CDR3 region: CASSSPQGQGGGIRNYGYTF. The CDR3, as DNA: TGTGCCAGCAGCTCACCCCAAGGACAGGGAGGAGGAATAAGGAACTATGGCTACACCTTC.

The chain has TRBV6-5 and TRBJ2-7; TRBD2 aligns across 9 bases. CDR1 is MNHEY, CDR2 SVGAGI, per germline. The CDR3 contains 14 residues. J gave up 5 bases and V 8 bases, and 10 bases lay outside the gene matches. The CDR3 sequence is CASWRAGGRHEQYF. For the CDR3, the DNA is TGTGCCAGCTGGAGAGCGGGAGGCCGGCACGAGCAGTACTTC.

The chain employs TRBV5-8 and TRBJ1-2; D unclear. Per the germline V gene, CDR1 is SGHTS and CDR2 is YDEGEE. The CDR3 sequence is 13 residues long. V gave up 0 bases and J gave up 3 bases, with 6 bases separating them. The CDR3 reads CASSLERDYGYTF. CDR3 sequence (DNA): TGTGCCAGCAGCTTGGAACGGGACTATGGCTACACCTTC.

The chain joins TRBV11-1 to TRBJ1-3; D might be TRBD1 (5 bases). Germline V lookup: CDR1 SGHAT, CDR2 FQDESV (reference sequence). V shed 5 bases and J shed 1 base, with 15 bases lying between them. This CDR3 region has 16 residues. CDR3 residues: CASSHTGTSSGNTIYF. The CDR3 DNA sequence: TGTGCCAGCAGCCATACCGGGACTTCTTCTGGAAACACCATATATTTT.

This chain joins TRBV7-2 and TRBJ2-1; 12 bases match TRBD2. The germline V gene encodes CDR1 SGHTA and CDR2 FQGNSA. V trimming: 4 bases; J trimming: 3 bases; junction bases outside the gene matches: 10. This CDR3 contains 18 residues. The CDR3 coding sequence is TGTGCCAGCAGCTCCGAAAGACTAGCGGGAGCTGGCTACAATGAGCAGTTCTTC. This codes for CASSSERLAGAGYNEQFF.

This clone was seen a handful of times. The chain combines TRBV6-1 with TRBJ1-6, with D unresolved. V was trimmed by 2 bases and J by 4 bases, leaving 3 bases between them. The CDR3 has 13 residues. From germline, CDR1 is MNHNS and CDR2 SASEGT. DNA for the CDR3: TGTGCCAGCAGTGAACAGTATAATTCACCCCTCCACTTT. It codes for CASSEQYNSPLHF.

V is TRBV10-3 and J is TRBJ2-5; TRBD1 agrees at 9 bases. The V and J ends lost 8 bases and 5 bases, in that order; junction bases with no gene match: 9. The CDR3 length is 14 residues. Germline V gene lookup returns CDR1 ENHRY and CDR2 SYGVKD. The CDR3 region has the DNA TGTGCCATCGGGGACAGGGAGCGTAGTGAGACCCAGTACTTC. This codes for CAIGDRERSETQYF.

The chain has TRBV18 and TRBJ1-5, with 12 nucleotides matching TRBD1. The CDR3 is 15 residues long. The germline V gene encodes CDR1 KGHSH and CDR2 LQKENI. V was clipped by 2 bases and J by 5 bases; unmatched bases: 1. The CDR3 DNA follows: TGTGCCAGCTCACCAGGGACAGGGGGCTATCAGCCCCAGCATTTT. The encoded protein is CASSPGTGGYQPQHF.

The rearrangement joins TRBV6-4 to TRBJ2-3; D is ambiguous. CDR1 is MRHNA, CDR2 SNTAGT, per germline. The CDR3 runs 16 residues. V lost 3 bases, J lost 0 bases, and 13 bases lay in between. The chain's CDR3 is CASSDGPASSTDTQYF. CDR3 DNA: TGTGCCAGCAGTGATGGGCCGGCGAGTAGCACAGATACGCAGTATTTT.

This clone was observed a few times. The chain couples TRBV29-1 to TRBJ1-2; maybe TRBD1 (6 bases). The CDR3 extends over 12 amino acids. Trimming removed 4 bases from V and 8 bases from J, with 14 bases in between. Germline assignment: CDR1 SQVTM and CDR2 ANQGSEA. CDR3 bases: TGCAGCGTTGCCCCAGGAGACAGGGGCTACACCTTC. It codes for CSVAPGDRGYTF.

CDR3 sequence (DNA): TGTGCCAGCAGTGAAGGTGGGACAGGGGACGATACGCAGTATTTT. It specifies CASSEGGTGDDTQYF. The chain couples TRBV2 to TRBJ2-3; 10 nucleotides align to TRBD1. The V gene's germline CDR1 is SNHLY and CDR2 FYNNEI. V lost 1 base, J lost 6 bases, and 4 bases stayed unmatched. The CDR3 runs to 15 residues.

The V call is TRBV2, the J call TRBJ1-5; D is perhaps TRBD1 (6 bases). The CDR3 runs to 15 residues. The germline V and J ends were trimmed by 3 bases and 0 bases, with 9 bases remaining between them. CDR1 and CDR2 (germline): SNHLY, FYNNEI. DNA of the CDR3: TGTGCCAGCAGTGAGACAGGTCGTAGCAATCAGCCCCAGCATTTT. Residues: CASSETGRSNQPQHF.